Listed below are T cell receptor beta chains from one sample, sequenced in a study of shared clonotypes between healthy human individuals. Produced via immunoSEQ multiplex PCR; TCRdb's table is partial and in-frame only. The sample lists hundreds of thousands of clones; 90% to 95% were seen once. Source material: naive CD8+ T cells sorted from blood. The receptors were sampled from a man aged 25 to 40 in good health. Both conserved end residues are part of each CDR3. Fields, in order: J gene, V gene, D gene, CDR3 DNA, CDR3 protein. The D gene is left open where the match is weak.

J gene: TRBJ2-5; V gene: TRBV27; D gene: -; CDR3 DNA: TGTGCCAGCAGTCTAGGGGGTCAGGCACAATTCGGGGGCCAGTACTTC; CDR3 protein: CASSLGGQAQFGGQYF
J gene: TRBJ2-1; V gene: TRBV28; D gene: TRBD1; CDR3 DNA: TGTGCCAGCAGTCTCTCCAGGGGGAATGAGCAGTTCTTC; CDR3 protein: CASSLSRGNEQFF
J gene: TRBJ2-1; V gene: TRBV27; D gene: TRBD2; CDR3 DNA: TGTGCCAGCAGTTTAGGGACTAGCGGGAGTAGCAATGAGCAGTTCTTC; CDR3 protein: CASSLGTSGSSNEQFF
J gene: TRBJ1-5; V gene: TRBV27; D gene: TRBD1; CDR3 DNA: TGTGCCAGCAGTTCGGGACAGGGCTTCCTTAATCAGCCCCAGCATTTT; CDR3 protein: CASSSGQGFLNQPQHF
J gene: TRBJ1-5; V gene: TRBV27; D gene: TRBD1; CDR3 DNA: TGTGCCAGCAGCCGGACAGGGGTCGGTCAGCCCCAGCATTTT; CDR3 protein: CASSRTGVGQPQHF
J gene: TRBJ2-4; V gene: TRBV27; D gene: -; CDR3 DNA: TGTGCCAGCAGTGTACAGGGAGGGTACATTCAGTACTTC; CDR3 protein: CASSVQGGYIQYF
J gene: TRBJ2-7; V gene: TRBV7-9; D gene: -; CDR3 DNA: TGTGCCAGCAGCTTAGGAAGGGGGAATTCCTACGAGCAGTACTTC; CDR3 protein: CASSLGRGNSYEQYF
J gene: TRBJ2-7; V gene: TRBV30; D gene: TRBD1; CDR3 DNA: TGTGCCTGGAATCAAGGGGGCGTAGACGAGCAGTACTTC; CDR3 protein: CAWNQGGVDEQYF
J gene: TRBJ2-1; V gene: TRBV28; D gene: TRBD1; CDR3 DNA: TGTGCCAGCAGTCCGGGACAGGGCTACAATGAGCAGTTCTTC; CDR3 protein: CASSPGQGYNEQFF
J gene: TRBJ2-7; V gene: TRBV10-3; D gene: -; CDR3 DNA: TGTGCCATCAGTGGAGAGGGGTCAGCCTACGAGCAGTACTTC; CDR3 protein: CAISGEGSAYEQYF
J gene: TRBJ1-2; V gene: TRBV6-1; D gene: TRBD1; CDR3 DNA: TGTGCCACCGGACAGGGTTGGTATGGCTACACCTTC; CDR3 protein: CATGQGWYGYTF
J gene: TRBJ2-1; V gene: TRBV7-2; D gene: TRBD2; CDR3 DNA: TGTGCCAGCAGCCCCCTAGCGGGAGGGCCGCATGAGCAGTTCTTC; CDR3 protein: CASSPLAGGPHEQFF
J gene: TRBJ2-2; V gene: TRBV29-1; D gene: TRBD1; CDR3 DNA: TGCAGCGTCGTGACAGGGGACACCGGGGAGCTGTTTTTT; CDR3 protein: CSVVTGDTGELFF
J gene: TRBJ2-3; V gene: TRBV4-1; D gene: -; CDR3 DNA: TGCGCCAGCAGCCAAGAGAGGCTCACAGATACGCAGTATTTT; CDR3 protein: CASSQERLTDTQYF
J gene: TRBJ2-7; V gene: TRBV28; D gene: -; CDR3 DNA: TGTGCCAGCAGTTTACCCCACGTGGGCAACTACGAGCAGTACTTC; CDR3 protein: CASSLPHVGNYEQYF
J gene: TRBJ2-7; V gene: TRBV18; D gene: -; CDR3 DNA: TGTGCCAGCTCATCTTCGGAAGTCGAGAGCTCCTACGAGCAGTACTTC; CDR3 protein: CASSSSEVESSYEQYF
J gene: TRBJ2-6; V gene: TRBV2; D gene: -; CDR3 DNA: TGTGCCAGCCTAGGGGGACGGCTCCGTTTGACTTTC; CDR3 protein: CASLGGRLRLTF
J gene: TRBJ2-1; V gene: TRBV9; D gene: -; CDR3 DNA: TGTGCCAGCAGCGTAGCGGACCGCCCCTACAATGAGCAGTTCTTC; CDR3 protein: CASSVADRPYNEQFF
J gene: TRBJ2-1; V gene: TRBV5-1; D gene: TRBD2; CDR3 DNA: TGCGCCAGCAGCTTGACCTCTAGCGGGAGGGCCGCCTACAATGAGCAGTTCTTC; CDR3 protein: CASSLTSSGRAAYNEQFF
J gene: TRBJ1-1; V gene: TRBV7-3; D gene: -; CDR3 DNA: TGTGCCAGCAGCTTAACGAGGACTGTGAACACTGAAGCTTTCTTT; CDR3 protein: CASSLTRTVNTEAFF
J gene: TRBJ2-3; V gene: TRBV4-1; D gene: -; CDR3 DNA: TGCGCCAGCAGCTCTCACAGGTTTAGCACAGATACGCAGTATTTT; CDR3 protein: CASSSHRFSTDTQYF
J gene: TRBJ2-7; V gene: TRBV5-1; D gene: -; CDR3 DNA: TGCGCCAGCAGCTTGACTCCGTTAGCCTACGAGCAGTACTTC; CDR3 protein: CASSLTPLAYEQYF
J gene: TRBJ2-3; V gene: TRBV28; D gene: -; CDR3 DNA: TGTGCCAGCAGTGCTCGGACGTCCGGTTCCACAGATACGCAGTATTTT; CDR3 protein: CASSARTSGSTDTQYF